The T cell receptor beta chain described here comes from a study of cytomegalovirus exposure and HLA in healthy donors. The CDR3 length is 17 residues. The V gene's germline CDR1 is SGHTA and CDR2 FQGTGA. Trimming took 6 bases from V and 2 from J; bases not matched to a gene: 6. Study-wide findings and caveats: An analysis was carried out at a later point. It showed that HLA-associated TCR beta chains were more clonally expanded than equally common non-associated chains. Associated with cytomegalovirus, according to the listing, were 164 TCR beta chains. Highly shared variants forming one cluster were likely a sequencing artifact. Near-uniform donor sequencing depth was presumed by presence/absence analyses.

Primers included in the PCR were 60 Vbeta and 13 Jbeta primers. Repertoires were generated with immunoSEQ multiplex PCR, while TCRdb's copy carries only in-frame clones and drops some. Of roughly 70,000 clones in the sample, just under 75% are singletons; the top ten hold roughly 10%. Remarks on this clone: Its cognate antigen is unknown.

The clonotype originates from a human donor in good health. The sequenced sample consisted of PBMCs. V gene TRBV7-3 combines with J gene TRBJ2-2; 13 bases are shared with TRBD2. CDR3 sequence reads: CASSTGLAGSNTGELFF. CDR3 DNA sequence: TGTGCCAGCAGTACGGGACTAGCGGGGTCTAACACCGGGGAGCTGTTTTTT.